This TCR beta chain was profiled in a study of T-cell reconstitution after alpha-beta-depleted transplantation in children. This clonotype showed up many times. CDR3 length: 15 amino acids. The ends lost 9 bases at V and 2 bases at J; junction bases unmatched: 11. The V gene's germline CDR1 is SGHRS and CDR2 YFSETQ. TCRbeta library construction was performed incorporating unique molecular identifiers. Via MiXCR, TCRdb re-called the PCR reads, giving one row per CDR3 protein. The sample shows approximately 250,000 distinct CDR3 sequences, around 8.9% of them seen only once. This specimen was PBMCs from the stem cell graft donor, taken from the stem cell graft. The sequence came from a human donor who donated a stem cell graft to a child with SCID. The chain is built from TRBV5-1 and TRBJ2-1; 7 bases agree with TRBD1. The CDR3 nucleotides read TGCGCCACCTCGGTTACAGGGGAACCCTACAATGAGCAGTTCTTC. Encoded protein: CATSVTGEPYNEQFF.